This T cell receptor (beta chain) was identified in a study of T cells in Graves' hyperthyroidism and ophthalmopathy. This clonotype was counted many times. Thyroid ultrasound and orbital computed tomography, with clinical symptoms and serum thyroxine and TRAb, informed diagnoses. There are 15 residues in the CDR3. Germline assignment: CDR1 LNHDA and CDR2 SQIVND (reference sequence). J lost 7 bases, V lost 4 bases, and 11 bases had no gene match. Amplified TCR beta CDR3 regions came from RNA transcripts. TCR CDR3 underwent first-round RT-PCR with the HTBI primer set. TCRdb reanalysed the multiplex PCR reads using MiXCR and keeps one entry per CDR3 protein. The sample holds approximately 600,000 distinct CDR3 sequences, less than 25% seen once.

The chain combines TRBV19 with TRBJ1-1; TRBD1 matches at 8 bases. The receptor was isolated from a young man with Graves' ophthalmopathy. The sequenced sample was blood. The CDR3 loop reads CASSTSGQGGREAFF. The CDR3 bases are TGTGCCAGTAGTACCTCAGGACAGGGCGGACGTGAAGCTTTCTTT.